This record covers a single T cell receptor beta chain. Methods used by the authors: The authors estimated nucleated cell counts from reference gene primer amplification. Clones were sequenced by immunoSEQ multiplex PCR, and TCRdb holds only the in-frame ones, with some missing. That table is the source of V, J and clone size, and D and trimming were worked out from the DNA. The sample lists approximately 75,000 clones; more than 80% were seen once. In germline, CDR1 is SEHNR, CDR2 FQNEAQ (reference sequence). The CDR3 loop spans 13 amino acids. V lost 4 bases and J 9 bases, leaving 15 bases between the germline ends. This entry comes from a study of blood T cell repertoires in COVID-19. Across the study: Specimens from acute and convalescent COVID-19 originated in the United States, Italy and Spain. In each case, the material was cDNA or gDNA derived from T cells, B-cell-depleted T cells, or PBMCs.

The J gene is TRBJ2-5, the V gene TRBV7-9; a possible D gene is TRBD1 (6 bases). The specimen sequenced was peripheral blood. This receptor was identified in a human donor in a cohort sampled during active COVID-19. Written as DNA, the CDR3 is TGTGCCAGCAGCTCAGGAAGTAGGACAGCCCAGTACTTC. It yields the protein CASSSGSRTAQYF.